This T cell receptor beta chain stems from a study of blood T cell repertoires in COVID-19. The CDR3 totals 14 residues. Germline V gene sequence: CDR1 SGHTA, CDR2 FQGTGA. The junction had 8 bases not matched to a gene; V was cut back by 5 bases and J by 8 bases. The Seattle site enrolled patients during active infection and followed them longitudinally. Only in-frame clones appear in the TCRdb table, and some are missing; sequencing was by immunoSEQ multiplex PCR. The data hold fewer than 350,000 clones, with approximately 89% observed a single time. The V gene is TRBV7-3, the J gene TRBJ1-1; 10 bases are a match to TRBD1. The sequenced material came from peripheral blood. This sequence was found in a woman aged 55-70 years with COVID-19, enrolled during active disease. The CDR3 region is CASSPTPGQGEAFF. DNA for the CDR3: TGTGCCAGCAGCCCAACTCCGGGACAGGGGGAAGCTTTCTTT.